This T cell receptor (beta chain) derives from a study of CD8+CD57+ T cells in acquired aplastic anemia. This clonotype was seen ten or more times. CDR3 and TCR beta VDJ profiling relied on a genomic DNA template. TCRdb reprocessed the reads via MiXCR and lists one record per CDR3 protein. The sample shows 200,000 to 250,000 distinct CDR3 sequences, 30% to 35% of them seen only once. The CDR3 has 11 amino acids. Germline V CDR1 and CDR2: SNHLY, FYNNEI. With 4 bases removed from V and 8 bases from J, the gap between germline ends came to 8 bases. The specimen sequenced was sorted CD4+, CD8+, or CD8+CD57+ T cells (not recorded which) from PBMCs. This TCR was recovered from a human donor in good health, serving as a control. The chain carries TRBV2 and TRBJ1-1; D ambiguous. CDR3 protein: CASSAMGEAFF. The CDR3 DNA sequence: TGTGCCAGCAGTGCGATGGGCGAAGCTTTCTTT.